One and the same sample provided the 28 T cell receptor beta chains below, sequenced in a study of blood T cell repertoires in COVID-19. Here immunoSEQ multiplex PCR was the method, and the copy in TCRdb shows in-frame clones only, minus some. In the table there are tens of thousands of clones, over 90% of which are singletons. Material for sequencing was peripheral blood. These receptor sequences come from a woman of 80 years or more with acute or convalescent COVID-19.

V gene TRBV6-6 combines with J gene TRBJ1-2; 8 positions agree with TRBD1. Germline V gives CDR1 MNHNY, CDR2 SVGAGI (reference sequence). The CDR3 is 14 amino acids. The ends lost 2 bases at V and 6 bases at J; junction bases unmatched: 5. CDR3 in DNA: TGTGCCAGCAGTTACCCCTTGACAGGGGATGGCTACACCTTC. Translated: CASSYPLTGDGYTF.

This chain connects TRBV23-1 to TRBJ1-3; D unresolved. TRBV23-1 counts as an open reading frame of uncertain function. The CDR3 has 14 residues. Trimming removed 3 bases at V and 1 base at J, with 7 bases between. The CDR3 spells CASSHGRSGNTIYF. The CDR3 DNA reads TGCGCCAGCAGTCATGGGAGGTCTGGAAACACCATATATTTT.

This chain joins TRBV19 and TRBJ1-4; 10 bases fit TRBD1. The germline gives CDR1 LNHDA, CDR2 SQIVND (reference sequence). This CDR3 region has 16 residues. V lost 0 bases to trimming and J lost 7 bases; unmatched junction nucleotides: 5. CDR3 coding DNA: TGTGCCAGTAGTATAGATCCTTGGACAGGGGGTGAAAAACTGTTTTTT. This codes for CASSIDPWTGGEKLFF.

The CDR3 here is CASYPGTGGNQPQHF. The CDR3 DNA reads TGTGCCAGCTACCCCGGGACAGGGGGCAATCAGCCCCAGCATTTT. The chain combines TRBV6-5 with TRBJ1-5; 10 bases are shared with TRBD1. CDR1 is MNHEY and CDR2 is SVGAGI in the germline V gene. CDR3 length: 15 residues. Losses at the gene ends were 8 bases for V and 2 bases for J; bases not matched to a gene: 6.

The chain couples TRBV20-1 to TRBJ1-1; D is perhaps TRBD1 (6 bases). With 6 bases removed from V and 8 bases from J, the gap between germline ends came to 10 bases. Germline values: CDR1 DFQATT, CDR2 SNEGSKA (reference sequence). CDR3 length: 10 amino acids. As DNA, the CDR3 is TGCAGTGCAACCGACAGGGAAGCTTTCTTT. Translating gives CSATDREAFF.

The chain recombines TRBV5-1 with TRBJ2-2; TRBD2 matches at 8 bases. The CDR3 sequence is 14 residues long. The V gene end was trimmed by 4 bases and the J gene end by 4 bases; junction bases not matched to a gene: 3. CDR1 and CDR2 from the germline V gene are SGHRS and YFSETQ. This CDR3 reads CASSPAGGTGELFF. DNA for the CDR3: TGCGCCAGCAGCCCGGCGGGGGGCACCGGGGAGCTGTTTTTT.

The V call is TRBV30, the J call TRBJ2-1; the D is unclear. CDR1 GTSNPN and CDR2 SVGIG come from the germline V gene (reference sequence). CDR3 length equals 14 residues. The germline V and J ends were trimmed by 3 bases and 6 bases, with 15 bases remaining between them. Here the CDR3 DNA reads TGTGCCTGGAGAGGCAAGGAGTTATCCAATGAGCAGTTCTTC. Protein: CAWRGKELSNEQFF.

The V and J genes are TRBV29-1 and TRBJ2-7, with 8 bases fitting TRBD1. V shed 7 bases and J 6 bases; nucleotides not matched to a gene: 5. CDR3 size: 11 residues. Germline V gives CDR1 SQVTM, CDR2 ANQGSEA. The CDR3, as DNA: TGCAGCGGACGGACAGGGCCCGAGCAGTACTTC. Protein sequence: CSGRTGPEQYF.

The gene calls are TRBV30 and TRBJ1-2; D not resolved. CDR3 length equals 12 residues. The V end was cut by 0 bases, the J end by 4 bases, with 6 bases between. CDR1 and CDR2 (germline): GTSNPN, SVGIG (reference sequence). The CDR3 reads CAWSVLRYGYTF. The CDR3 region has the DNA TGTGCCTGGAGTGTACTTCGCTATGGCTACACCTTC.

The V call is TRBV4-2, the J call TRBJ2-7, with D tentatively TRBD2 (5 bases). The CDR3 consists of 15 residues. The V gene lost 0 bases and the J gene lost 1 base, with 10 bases spanning the gap. Looked up from germline, CDR1 is LGHNA and CDR2 is YNFKEQ. In nucleotides, the CDR3 is TGTGCCAGCAGCCAAGATCTAGAGGGATCCTACGAGCAGTACTTC. Protein product: CASSQDLEGSYEQYF.

The V call is TRBV3-1 (or the pseudogene TRBV3-2), the J call TRBJ2-7, with TRBD2 identical over 9 bases. The J segment lost 3 bases and the V segment lost 4 bases, leaving 7 bases of the junction unmatched. The germline gives CDR1 LGHDT, CDR2 YNNKEL (reference sequence). The CDR3 runs 15 residues. For the CDR3, the DNA is TGTGCCAGCAGCCGCGCAGCGGGAGGCTACTACGAGCAGTACTTC. This codes for CASSRAAGGYYEQYF.

The sample holds one count of this clone. The rearrangement links TRBV30 to TRBJ1-3, with D unresolved. Looked up from germline, CDR1 is GTSNPN and CDR2 is SVGIG (reference sequence). The length of the CDR3 is 16 residues. The V end lost 0 bases, the J end lost 4 bases, and 16 bases lay between the germline ends. CDR3 amino acids: CAWSVRSFTLGNTIYF. In DNA form, the CDR3 reads TGTGCCTGGAGTGTACGAAGTTTTACTCTCGGAAACACCATATATTTT. Filled out from reference TRBV30 and TRBJ1-3, the complete variable domain reads SQTIHQWPATLVQPVGSPLSLECTVEGTSNPNLYWYRQAAGRGLQLLFYSVGIGQISSEVPQNLSASRPQDRQFILSSKKLLLSDSGFYLCAWSVRSFTLGNTIYFGEGSWLTVV.

V gene TRBV6-5 combines with J gene TRBJ1-4; 7 positions agree with TRBD1. The CDR3 is made up of 15 amino acids. J was trimmed by 8 bases and V by 0 bases; bases with no gene match: 6. CDR1 and CDR2 from the germline V gene are MNHEY and SVGAGI. The CDR3 region has the DNA TGTGCCAGCAGTTACTCAGGGGGCGTATGGGAAAAACTGTTTTTT. Amino acid sequence: CASSYSGGVWEKLFF.

The chain employs TRBV7-2 and TRBJ2-7, with D perhaps TRBD1 (6 bases). Looked up from germline, CDR1 is SGHTA and CDR2 is FQGNSA. Between the trimmed V and J ends, which lost 8 bases and 3 bases, there was a span of 17 bases. CDR3 length: 14 residues. For the CDR3, the DNA is TGTGCCAGCGCACAGGGCGGAACCAACTACGAGCAGTACTTC. Translating it yields CASAQGGTNYEQYF.

CDR3 bases: TGTGCCAGCAGTGCCGGGGTGGAGAGCAATGAGCAGTTCTTC. This encodes CASSAGVESNEQFF. The V and J genes are TRBV7-2 and TRBJ2-1; possibly TRBD2 for D (5 bases). The CDR3 is made up of 14 amino acids. The germline V gene encodes CDR1 SGHTA and CDR2 FQGNSA. V lost 6 bases and J 6 bases, leaving 15 bases between the germline ends.

V usage is TRBV5-4 and J usage is TRBJ2-5; D gene uncertain. Germline-derived CDR1 and CDR2 are SGHNT and YYREEE (reference sequence). The CDR3 runs 13 residues. V was pared by 0 bases and J by 4 bases, with 7 bases between. CDR3: CASSLAYGETQYF. The DNA for the CDR3 is TGTGCCAGCAGCTTGGCCTACGGAGAGACCCAGTACTTC.

The chain uses TRBV27 and TRBJ2-2, with unresolved D. The length of the CDR3 is 16 residues. Trimming removed 6 bases from V and 0 bases from J, with 14 bases in between. Germline V lookup: CDR1 MNHEY, CDR2 SMNVEV (reference sequence). The CDR3, as DNA: TGTGCCAGCAGGCCCGCCAGCGCCACGAACACCGGGGAGCTGTTTTTT. It yields the protein CASRPASATNTGELFF.

V is TRBV18 and J is TRBJ2-1; D perhaps matches TRBD1 (5 bases). The CDR3 extends over 12 amino acids. The V gene's germline CDR1 is KGHSH and CDR2 LQKENI. V lost 3 bases and J lost 9, with 9 bases in between. CDR3 DNA sequence: TGTGCCAGCTCACCCAGGGTCCCTGAGCAGTTCTTC. This gives the protein CASSPRVPEQFF. The full variable domain, with the rest looked up from reference TRBV18 and TRBJ2-1, is NAGVMQNPRHLVRRRGQEARLRCSPMKGHSHVYWYRQLPEEGLKFMVYLQKENIIDESGMPKERFSAEFPKEGPSILRIQQVVRGDSAAYFCASSPRVPEQFFGPGTRLTVL.

This clone was seen only once. The CDR3 DNA reads TGTGCCAGCAGCTTCGGGACAGGGTCAGAGTCAGATACGCAGTATTTT. Its protein is CASSFGTGSESDTQYF. This rearrangement joins TRBV7-9 to TRBJ2-3, with TRBD1 identical over 9 bases. J gave up 4 bases and V 3 bases, and 8 bases lay outside the gene matches. Germline V gene lookup returns CDR1 SEHNR and CDR2 FQNEAQ (reference sequence). The CDR3 covers 16 residues.

This chain uses TRBV4-2 with TRBJ2-7; 8 bases agree with TRBD1. The CDR3 totals 17 residues. From germline, CDR1 is LGHNA and CDR2 YNFKEQ. V gave up 0 bases and J gave up 1 base; unmatched junction bases: 8. CDR3 region: CASSQDLTGALSYEQYF. CDR3 sequence (DNA): TGTGCCAGCAGCCAAGATCTGACAGGGGCCCTTTCCTACGAGCAGTACTTC.

The chain has TRBV4-3 and TRBJ2-7; 9 bases line up with TRBD2. The CDR3 sequence is 17 residues long. CDR1 and CDR2 from the germline V gene are LGHNA and YSLEER. V shed 1 base and J 2 bases; nucleotides not matched to a gene: 9. Here the CDR3 DNA reads TGCGCCAGCAGCCAAGCCATTAACCTAGCGGGGACCTACGAGCAGTACTTC. Protein sequence: CASSQAINLAGTYEQYF.

The V and J genes are TRBV6-5 and TRBJ1-5; D ambiguous. Germline values: CDR1 MNHEY, CDR2 SVGAGI. The CDR3 extends over 14 amino acids. Trimming left V 10 bases short and J 0 bases short, with 13 bases between. CDR3 sequence (DNA): TGTGCCACCTCAATAAGTAGTAGCAATCAGCCCCAGCATTTT. It specifies CATSISSSNQPQHF.

The chain employs TRBV2 and TRBJ2-5; 11 nucleotides agree with TRBD2. V was clipped by 5 bases and J by 5 bases; unmatched bases: 4. The CDR3 is made up of 14 amino acids. Per the germline V gene, CDR1 is SNHLY and CDR2 is FYNNEI. The CDR3 DNA is TGTGCCAGCAGTACTAGCGGGAGTTTCGAGACCCAGTACTTC. Protein product: CASSTSGSFETQYF.

The J gene is TRBJ2-5, the V gene TRBV7-2; tentative D call: TRBD1 (6 bases). CDR1 is SGHTA and CDR2 is FQGNSA in the germline V gene. With 1 base removed from V and 11 bases from J, the gap between germline ends came to 8 bases. The CDR3 is made up of 11 amino acids. The CDR3 region is CASSLGDNQYF. The CDR3 DNA follows: TGTGCCAGCAGCTTAGGGGACAATCAGTACTTC.

J is TRBJ2-2 and V is TRBV5-4; 14 positions agree with TRBD2. Germline lookup yields CDR1 SGHNT and CDR2 YYREEE (reference sequence). The length of the CDR3 is 15 residues. The V and J ends lost 5 bases and 6 bases, in that order; junction bases with no gene match: 3. The CDR3 bases are TGTGCCAGCAGGGGGACTAGCGGGAGTGCCGGGGAGCTGTTTTTT. Its translation: CASRGTSGSAGELFF. The full variable domain, its missing parts supplied by reference TRBV5-4 and TRBJ2-2, is ETGVTQSPTHLIKTRGQQVTLRCSSQSGHNTVSWYQQALGQGPQFIFQYYREEENGRGNFPPRFSGLQFPNYSSELNVNALELDDSALYLCASRGTSGSAGELFFGEGSRLTVL.

This clone has just one count. The chain combines TRBV5-1 with TRBJ2-2; D call uncertain. The CDR3 runs to 16 residues. Germline V gene lookup returns CDR1 SGHRS and CDR2 YFSETQ. V was trimmed by 1 base and J by 0 bases, leaving 10 bases between them. DNA for the CDR3: TGCGCCAGCAGCTTGCGGCAGACTCCGAACACCGGGGAGCTGTTTTTT. Amino acids: CASSLRQTPNTGELFF.

The chain uses TRBV2 and TRBJ2-3, with a possible D match to TRBD2 (5 bases). The CDR3 is 13 residues long. From germline, CDR1 is SNHLY and CDR2 FYNNEI. The V end was cut by 7 bases, the J end by 4 bases, with 12 bases between. The CDR3 spells CASKDSGADTQYF. CDR3 nucleotides: TGTGCCAGCAAGGACTCTGGGGCAGATACGCAGTATTTT.

This chain connects TRBV30 to TRBJ1-2, with 11 positions matching TRBD1. V lost 3 bases and J lost 8; bases outside the gene matches: 5. The CDR3 sequence is 13 residues long. CDR1 is GTSNPN, CDR2 SVGIG, per germline (reference sequence). The CDR3 loop reads CAWRDRGRGGYTF. The CDR3 bases are TGTGCCTGGAGGGACAGGGGGCGCGGAGGCTACACCTTC.